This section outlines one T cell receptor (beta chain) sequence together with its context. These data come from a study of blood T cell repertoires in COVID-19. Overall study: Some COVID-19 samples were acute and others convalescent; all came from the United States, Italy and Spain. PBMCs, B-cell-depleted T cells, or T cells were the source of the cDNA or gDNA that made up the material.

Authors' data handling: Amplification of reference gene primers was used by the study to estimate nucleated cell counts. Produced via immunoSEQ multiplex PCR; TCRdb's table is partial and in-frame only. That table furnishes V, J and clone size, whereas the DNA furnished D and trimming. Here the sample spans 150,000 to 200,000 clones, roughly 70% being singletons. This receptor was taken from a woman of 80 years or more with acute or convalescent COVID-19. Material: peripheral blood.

CDR3 residues: CASSPSGVDTQYF. The CDR3 DNA reads as TGTGCCAGCAGCCCTTCGGGAGTCGATACGCAGTATTTT. The chain couples TRBV12-3 or TRBV12-4 to TRBJ2-3; perhaps TRBD2 as D (6 bases). This CDR3 region has 13 residues. Trimming removed 6 bases from V and 6 bases from J, with 13 bases in between.